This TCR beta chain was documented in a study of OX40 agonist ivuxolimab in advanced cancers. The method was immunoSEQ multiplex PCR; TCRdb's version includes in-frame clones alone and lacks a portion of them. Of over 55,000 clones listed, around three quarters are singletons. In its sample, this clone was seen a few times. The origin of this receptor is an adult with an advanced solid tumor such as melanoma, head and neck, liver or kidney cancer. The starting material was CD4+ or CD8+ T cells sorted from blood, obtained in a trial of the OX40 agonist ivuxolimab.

In nucleotides, the CDR3 is TGTGCCAGCAGTCCAAGCAGAACTAATGAAAAACTGTTTTTT. Amino acid sequence: CASSPSRTNEKLFF. The chain joins TRBV7-8 to TRBJ1-4; no clear D. V was trimmed by 6 bases and J by 1 base, leaving 9 bases between them. CDR1 is SGHVS and CDR2 is FQNEAQ in the germline V gene. The CDR3 extends over 14 amino acids.